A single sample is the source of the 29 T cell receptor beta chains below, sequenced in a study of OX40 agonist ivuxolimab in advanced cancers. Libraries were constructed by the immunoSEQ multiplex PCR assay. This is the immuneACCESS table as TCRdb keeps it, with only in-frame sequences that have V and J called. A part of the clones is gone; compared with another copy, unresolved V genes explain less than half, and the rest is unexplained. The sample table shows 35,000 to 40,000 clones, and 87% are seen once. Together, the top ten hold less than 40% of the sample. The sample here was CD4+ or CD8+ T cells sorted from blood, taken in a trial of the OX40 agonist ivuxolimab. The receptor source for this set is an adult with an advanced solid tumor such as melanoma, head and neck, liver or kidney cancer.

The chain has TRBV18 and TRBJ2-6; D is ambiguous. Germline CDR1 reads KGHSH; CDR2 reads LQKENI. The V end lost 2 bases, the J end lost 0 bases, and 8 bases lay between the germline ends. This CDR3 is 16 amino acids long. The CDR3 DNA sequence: TGTGCCAGCTCACCAGGTCAGTACTCTGGGGCCAACGTCCTGACTTTC. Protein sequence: CASSPGQYSGANVLTF.

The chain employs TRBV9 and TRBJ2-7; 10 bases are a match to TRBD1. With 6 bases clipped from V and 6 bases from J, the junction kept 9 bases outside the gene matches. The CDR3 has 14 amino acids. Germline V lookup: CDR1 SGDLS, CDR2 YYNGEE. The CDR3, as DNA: TGTGCCAGCACGAGACGGACAGGGGGTAGCGAGCAGTACTTC. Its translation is CASTRRTGGSEQYF.

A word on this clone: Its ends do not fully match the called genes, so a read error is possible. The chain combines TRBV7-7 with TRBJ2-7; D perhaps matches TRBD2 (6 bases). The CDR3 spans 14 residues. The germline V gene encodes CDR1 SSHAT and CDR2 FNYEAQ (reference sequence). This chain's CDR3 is CASSPRGSRGEQYF. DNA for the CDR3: TGTGCTAGCAGCCCCCGGGGGTCGAGAGGAGAGCAGTACTTC. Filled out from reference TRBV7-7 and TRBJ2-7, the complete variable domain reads GAGVSQSPRYKVTKRGQDVTLRCDPISSHATLYWYQQALGQGPEFLTYFNYEAQPDKSGLPSDRFSAERPEGSISTLTIQRTEQRDSAMYRCASSPRGSRGEQYFGPGTRLTVT.

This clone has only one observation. The DNA for the CDR3 is TGTGCCATCAGTGGGATTACAGGTTCTACCTACGAGCAGTACTTC. It encodes CAISGITGSTYEQYF. The V gene is TRBV10-3, the J gene TRBJ2-7, with D perhaps TRBD1 (5 bases). Germline assignment: CDR1 ENHRY and CDR2 SYGVKD. Trimming took 4 bases from V and 2 from J, leaving 15 bases between them. The CDR3 length is 15 residues.

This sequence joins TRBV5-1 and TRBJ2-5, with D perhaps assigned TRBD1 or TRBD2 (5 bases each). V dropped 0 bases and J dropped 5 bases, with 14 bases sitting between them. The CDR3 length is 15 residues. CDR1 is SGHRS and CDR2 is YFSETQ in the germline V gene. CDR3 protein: CASSLGGAVRETQYF. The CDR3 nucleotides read TGCGCCAGCAGCTTGGGAGGGGCGGTCAGGGAGACCCAGTACTTC.

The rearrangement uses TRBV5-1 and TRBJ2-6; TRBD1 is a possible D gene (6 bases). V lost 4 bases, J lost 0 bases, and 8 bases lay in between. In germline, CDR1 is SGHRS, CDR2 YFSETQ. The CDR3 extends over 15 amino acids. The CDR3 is CASSPGVSGANVLTF. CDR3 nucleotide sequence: TGCGCCAGCAGCCCAGGGGTCTCTGGGGCCAACGTCCTGACTTTC.

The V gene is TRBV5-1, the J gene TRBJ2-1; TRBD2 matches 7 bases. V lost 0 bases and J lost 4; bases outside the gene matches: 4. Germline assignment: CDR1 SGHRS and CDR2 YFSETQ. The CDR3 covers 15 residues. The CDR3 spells CASSLEAGAYNEQFF. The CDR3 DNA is TGCGCCAGCAGCTTGGAGGCGGGAGCATACAATGAGCAGTTCTTC. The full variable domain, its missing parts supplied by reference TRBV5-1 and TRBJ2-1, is KAGVTQTPRYLIKTRGQQVTLSCSPISGHRSVSWYQQTPGQGLQFLFEYFSETQRNKGNFPGRFSGRQFSNSRSEMNVSTLELGDSALYLCASSLEAGAYNEQFFGPGTRLTVL.

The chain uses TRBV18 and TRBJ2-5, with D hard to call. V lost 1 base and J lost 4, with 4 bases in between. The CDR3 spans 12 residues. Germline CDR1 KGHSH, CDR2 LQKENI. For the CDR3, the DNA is TGTGCCAGCTCACCACGGACAGAGACCCAGTACTTC. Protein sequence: CASSPRTETQYF.

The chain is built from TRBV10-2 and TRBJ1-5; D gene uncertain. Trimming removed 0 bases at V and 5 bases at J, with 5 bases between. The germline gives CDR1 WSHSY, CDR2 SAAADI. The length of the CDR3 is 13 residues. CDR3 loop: CASSESGYQPQHF. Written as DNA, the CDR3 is TGCGCCAGCAGTGAGTCTGGGTATCAGCCCCAGCATTTT.

CDR3 bases: TGTGCCAGCAGCTCGACCGACAGGTACCCTTACGAGCAGTACTTC. It encodes CASSSTDRYPYEQYF. The chain joins TRBV7-8 to TRBJ2-7; D is possibly TRBD1 (6 bases). This CDR3 spans 15 amino acids. Trimming took 4 bases from V and 4 from J, leaving 17 bases between them. CDR1 is SGHVS, CDR2 FQNEAQ, per germline.

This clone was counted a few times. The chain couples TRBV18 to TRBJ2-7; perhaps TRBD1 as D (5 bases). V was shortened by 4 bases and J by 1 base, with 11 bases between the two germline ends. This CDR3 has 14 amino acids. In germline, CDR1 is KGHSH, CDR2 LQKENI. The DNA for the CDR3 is TGTGCCAGCTCACGACAGACAGTGTCCTACGAGCAGTACTTC. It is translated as CASSRQTVSYEQYF.

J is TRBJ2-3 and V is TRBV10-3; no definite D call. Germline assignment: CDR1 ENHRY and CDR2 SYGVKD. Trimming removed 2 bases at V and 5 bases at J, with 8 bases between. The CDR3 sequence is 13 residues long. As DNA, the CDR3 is TGTGCCATCAGTGAGAACCCGAGAGATACGCAGTATTTT. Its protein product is CAISENPRDTQYF.

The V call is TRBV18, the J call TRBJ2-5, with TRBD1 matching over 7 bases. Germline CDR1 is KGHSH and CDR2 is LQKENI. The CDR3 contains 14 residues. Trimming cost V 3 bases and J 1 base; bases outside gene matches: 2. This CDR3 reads CASSPQGVQETQYF. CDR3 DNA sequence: TGTGCCAGCTCACCTCAGGGGGTCCAAGAGACCCAGTACTTC.

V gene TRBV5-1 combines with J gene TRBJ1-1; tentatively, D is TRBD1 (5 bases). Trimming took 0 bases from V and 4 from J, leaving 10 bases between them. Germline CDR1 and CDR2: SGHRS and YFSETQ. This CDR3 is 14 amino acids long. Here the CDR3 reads CASSLAGRATEAFF. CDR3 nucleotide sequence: TGCGCCAGCAGCTTGGCGGGGCGGGCCACTGAAGCTTTCTTT.

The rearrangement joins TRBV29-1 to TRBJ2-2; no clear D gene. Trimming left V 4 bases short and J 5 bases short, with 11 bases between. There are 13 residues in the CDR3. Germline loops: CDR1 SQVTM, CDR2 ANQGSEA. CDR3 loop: CSVGSGPTGELFF. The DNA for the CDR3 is TGCAGCGTTGGTTCCGGCCCGACCGGGGAGCTGTTTTTT.

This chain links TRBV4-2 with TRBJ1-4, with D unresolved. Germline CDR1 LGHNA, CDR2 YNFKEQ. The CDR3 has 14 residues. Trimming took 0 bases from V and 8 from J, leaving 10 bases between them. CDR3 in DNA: TGTGCCAGCAGCCAAGATTTCGACGGGGAAAAACTGTTTTTT. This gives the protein CASSQDFDGEKLFF.

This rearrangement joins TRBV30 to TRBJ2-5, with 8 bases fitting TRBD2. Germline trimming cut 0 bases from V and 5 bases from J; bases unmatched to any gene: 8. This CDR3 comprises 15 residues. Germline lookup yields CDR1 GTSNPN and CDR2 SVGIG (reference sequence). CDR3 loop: CAWSVPGGWWETQYF. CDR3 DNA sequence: TGTGCCTGGAGTGTTCCGGGGGGGTGGTGGGAGACCCAGTACTTC.

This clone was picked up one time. For the CDR3, the DNA is TGCGCCAGCAGCCAACAGGGGGCTAACCCTAATGAGCAGTTCTTC. Amino acids: CASSQQGANPNEQFF. This chain joins TRBV4-1 and TRBJ2-1; 8 bases line up with TRBD1. The V and J ends lost 2 bases and 7 bases, in that order; junction bases with no gene match: 7. Germline V CDR1 and CDR2: MGHRA, YSYEKL. This CDR3 has 15 amino acids.

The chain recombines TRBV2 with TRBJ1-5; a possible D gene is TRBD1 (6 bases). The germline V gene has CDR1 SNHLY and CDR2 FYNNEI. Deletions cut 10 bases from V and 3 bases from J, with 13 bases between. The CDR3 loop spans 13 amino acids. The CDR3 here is CATSRDINQPQHF. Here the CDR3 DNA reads TGTGCCACCAGCCGGGACATCAATCAGCCCCAGCATTTT. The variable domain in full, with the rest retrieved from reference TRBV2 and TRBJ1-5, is EPEVTQTPSHQVTQMGQEVILRCVPISNHLYFYWYRQILGQKVEFLVSFYNNEISEKSEIFDDQFSVERPDGSNFTLKIRSTKLEDSAMYFCATSRDINQPQHFGDGTRLSIL.

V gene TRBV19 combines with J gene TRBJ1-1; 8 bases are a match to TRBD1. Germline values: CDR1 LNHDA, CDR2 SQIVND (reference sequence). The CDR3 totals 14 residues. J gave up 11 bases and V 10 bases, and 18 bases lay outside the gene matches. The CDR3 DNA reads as TGTGCCACCAAAACCAAGACAGGGGCCACCCCGGCTTTCTTT. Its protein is CATKTKTGATPAFF.

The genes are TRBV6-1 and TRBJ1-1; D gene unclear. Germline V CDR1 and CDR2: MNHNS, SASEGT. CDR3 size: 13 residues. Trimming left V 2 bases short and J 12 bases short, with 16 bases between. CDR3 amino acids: CASSESQEYSTFF. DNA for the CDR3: TGTGCCAGCAGTGAATCCCAGGAGTACTCAACTTTCTTT.

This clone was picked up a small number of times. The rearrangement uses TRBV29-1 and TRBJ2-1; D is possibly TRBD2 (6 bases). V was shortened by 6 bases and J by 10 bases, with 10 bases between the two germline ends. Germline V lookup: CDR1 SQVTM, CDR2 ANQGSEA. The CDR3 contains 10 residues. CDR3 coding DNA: TGCAGCGTAGGTAGCGGAGAGCAGTTCTTC. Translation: CSVGSGEQFF.

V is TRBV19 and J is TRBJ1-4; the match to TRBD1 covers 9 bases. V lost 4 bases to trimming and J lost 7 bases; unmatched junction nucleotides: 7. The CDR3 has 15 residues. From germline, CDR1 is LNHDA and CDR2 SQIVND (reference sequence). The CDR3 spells CASSTVQGAREKLFF. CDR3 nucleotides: TGTGCCAGTAGTACCGTACAGGGGGCGCGTGAAAAACTGTTTTTT.

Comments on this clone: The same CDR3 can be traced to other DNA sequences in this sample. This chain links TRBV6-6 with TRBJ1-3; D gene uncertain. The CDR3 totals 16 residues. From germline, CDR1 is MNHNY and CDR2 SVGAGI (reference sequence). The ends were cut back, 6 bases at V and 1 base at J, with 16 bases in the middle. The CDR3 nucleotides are TGTGCCAGCAGCCCATCGGGGTTCCCTTCTGGAAACACCATATATTTT. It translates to CASSPSGFPSGNTIYF.

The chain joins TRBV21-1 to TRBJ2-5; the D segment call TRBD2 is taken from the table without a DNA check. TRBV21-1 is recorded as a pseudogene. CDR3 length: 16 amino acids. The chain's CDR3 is CASSKGRLAGQETQYF. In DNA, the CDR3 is TGTGCCAGCAGCAAAGGCCGCCTAGCGGGACAAGAGACCCAGTACTTC.

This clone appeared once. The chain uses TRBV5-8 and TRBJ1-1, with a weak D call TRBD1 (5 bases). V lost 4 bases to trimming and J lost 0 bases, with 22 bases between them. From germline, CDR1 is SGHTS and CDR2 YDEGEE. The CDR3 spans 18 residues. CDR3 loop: CASSPRAKWGKVNTEAFF. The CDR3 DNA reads TGTGCCAGCAGCCCCCGGGCCAAATGGGGGAAGGTGAACACTGAAGCTTTCTTT.

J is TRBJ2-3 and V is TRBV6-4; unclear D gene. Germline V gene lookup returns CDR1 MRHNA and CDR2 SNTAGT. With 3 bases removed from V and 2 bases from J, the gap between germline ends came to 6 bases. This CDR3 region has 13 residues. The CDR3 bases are TGTGCCAGCAGTGAAGAATACACAGATACGCAGTATTTT. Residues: CASSEEYTDTQYF.

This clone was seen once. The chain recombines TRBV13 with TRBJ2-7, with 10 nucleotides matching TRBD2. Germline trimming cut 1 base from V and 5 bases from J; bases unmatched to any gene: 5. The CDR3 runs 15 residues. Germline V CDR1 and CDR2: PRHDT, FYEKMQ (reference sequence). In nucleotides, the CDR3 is TGTGCCAGCAGCTTAGTACTAGCGGGATTAAACGAGCAGTACTTC. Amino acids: CASSLVLAGLNEQYF.

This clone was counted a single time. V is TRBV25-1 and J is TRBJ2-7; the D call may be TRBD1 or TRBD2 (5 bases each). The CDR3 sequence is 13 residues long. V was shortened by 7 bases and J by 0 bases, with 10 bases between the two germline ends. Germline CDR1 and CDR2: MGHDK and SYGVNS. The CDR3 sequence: CASTGRSSYEQYF. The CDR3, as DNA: TGTGCCAGCACGGGACGGAGCTCCTACGAGCAGTACTTC.